This TCR beta chain was captured by sequencing in a study of blood T cell repertoires in COVID-19 (dated by TCRdb to about 2020). General notes on the study: Collaborator samples came from the United States, Italy and Spain and covered acute and convalescent phases of COVID-19. The prospective study material was composed of cDNA or gDNA derived from T cells, B-cell-depleted T cells, or PBMCs. Subjects who had been exposed to COVID-19, were actively infected with it, or had recovered from it provided the deeply sampled blood TCRbeta repertoires that made up the dataset. The repertoires were released in a freely available public database intended as a resource for research on the immune response to SARS-CoV-2. Samples were obtained from the ongoing ImmuneRACE study (first 160 participants) and from about 1,300 subjects provided by 6 global collaborators. A de-identified subject ID, COVID-19 status, age in years and sex were almost always included in the sample metadata. Where available, HLA class I and class II types were taken from metadata supplied by the sample provider and were not determined by assay-based typing. What the study reported, not specific to this receptor: The amount of clinical and demographic metadata varied by source and participant and was provided uncurated.

Collaborating institutions collected whole blood in K2EDTA tubes following their own protocols. For TCRbeta analysis, collaborator samples were shipped as frozen whole blood, as isolated PBMCs, or as DNA extracted from either sample type. This clone was detected a few times. Its antigen remains unidentified. No clone much larger than this one lies a single base away; base qualities are absent. TCRbeta CDR3 regions were amplified from genomic DNA using the immunoSEQ Assay, a bias-controlled multiplex PCR. The source study handled its data this way. Within the assay, amplification of reference gene primers was used to estimate how many nucleated cells each sample contained. To quantify the absolute abundance of each unique TCRbeta CDR3 rearrangement, sequence reads were collapsed and filtered. Productive Simpson clonality was computed per sample as the square root of Simpson's diversity index over productive rearrangements. Drawn from immuneACCESS, this table holds only the in-frame rearrangements with V and J called that TCRdb kept. Clones are partly lost; checked studies trace under half to an unresolved V gene and leave the rest unexplained. V, J and clone size reflect that table, while D and trimming were determined from the DNA. Across this sample there are under 250,000 clones, with roughly 84% seen only once. The biggest ten clones account for approximately 30% of the sample.

At the junction V is shortened by 2 bases and J by 4 bases; bases outside the gene matches: 4. The germline V gene yields MNHEY for CDR1 and SVGAGI for CDR2. Counted from cysteine to phenylalanine, this CDR3 has 14 amino acids. CDR3 DNA only is kept here, 42 bases in frame from base 1. This clonotype was sampled from a man aged 35-49 years with acute or convalescent COVID-19. Recombination joined TRBV6-5 with TRBJ2-7, with TRBD2 matching 8 junction bases. The sequencing input was peripheral blood. The CDR3 protein is CASSYQREPYEQYF. The DNA sequence follows: TGTGCCAGCAGTTACCAGCGGGAGCCATACGAGCAGTACTTC.